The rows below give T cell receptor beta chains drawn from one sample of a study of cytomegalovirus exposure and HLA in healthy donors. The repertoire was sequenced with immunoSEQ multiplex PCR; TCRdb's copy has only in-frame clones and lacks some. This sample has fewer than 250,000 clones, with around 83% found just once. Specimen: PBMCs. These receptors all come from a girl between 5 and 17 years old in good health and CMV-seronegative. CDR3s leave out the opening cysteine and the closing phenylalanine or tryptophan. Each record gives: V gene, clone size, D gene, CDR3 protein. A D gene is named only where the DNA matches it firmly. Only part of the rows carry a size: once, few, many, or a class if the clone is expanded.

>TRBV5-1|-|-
ASSLAGRGSPLH
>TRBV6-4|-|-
ASGPDNLTSGTGSGYT
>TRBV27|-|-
ASSFSVTSSYEQY
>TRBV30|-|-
AWAAGPGNTIY
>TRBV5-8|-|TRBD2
ASSLAWAAGEELGKNIQY
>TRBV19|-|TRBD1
ASRGDSHNSPLH
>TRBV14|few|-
ASSDKGTFQETQY
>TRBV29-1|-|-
SVGQGRGTEAF
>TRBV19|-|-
ASNDSQNEKLF
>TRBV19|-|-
ASSITGLKGNTIY
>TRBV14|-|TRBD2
ASSRASGSNEQY
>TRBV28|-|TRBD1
ASCPFTGGGNQPQH
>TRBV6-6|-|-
ASGTPTYEQY
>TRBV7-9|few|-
ASSSHKAGGRYTEAF
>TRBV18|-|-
ASSPLEKRDTQY
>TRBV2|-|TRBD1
ASRPGQLSGYT
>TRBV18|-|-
ASSPPQGGQPQH
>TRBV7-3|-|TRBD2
ASSPYLAGGLNEQF
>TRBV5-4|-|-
ASSLGGELSGANVLT
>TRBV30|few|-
AWSNTPNYGYT
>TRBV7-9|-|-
ASSSQTNGDYGYT
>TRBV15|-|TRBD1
ATSRGTGNEKLF
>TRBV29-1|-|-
SVAGGSGTEAF
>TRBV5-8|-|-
ASSRMTGPANQPQH
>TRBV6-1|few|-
ASSETRGELF
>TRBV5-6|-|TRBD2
ASKPGGENTGELF
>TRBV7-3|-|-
ASSLTGRTGIDSMGYT
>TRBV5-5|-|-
ASSFKYGYT
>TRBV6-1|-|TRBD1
ASSGGHNRDRGRDTEAF
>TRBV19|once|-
ASSIDRVGYNSPLH
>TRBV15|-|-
ATSPWQGGEAF
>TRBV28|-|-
ASRLAGTRGEQY
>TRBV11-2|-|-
ASSFDRPTTNEKLF
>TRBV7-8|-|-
ASSRQLQGDTRPFSNQPQH
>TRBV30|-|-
AWIDTHNYGYT
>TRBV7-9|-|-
ASSTLSGGTDTQY
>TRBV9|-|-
ASTRGGSDYEQY
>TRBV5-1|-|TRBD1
ASSFRQGAVTNYGYT
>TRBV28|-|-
ASTLTGPPYNEQF
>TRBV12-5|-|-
ASGLSTGTEAF
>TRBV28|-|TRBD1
ASSLSFVTGGYEQY
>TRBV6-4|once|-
ASSDSWSEQF
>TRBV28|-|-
ASSSQGNTGELF
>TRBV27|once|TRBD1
ASSTGTGYYEQY
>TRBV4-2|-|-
ASSPTPDSNMNTEAF
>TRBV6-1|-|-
ASRPQGLSGNTIY
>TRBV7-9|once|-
SSSAGHATNEKLF
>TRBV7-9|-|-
SSSLVASLGANYGYT
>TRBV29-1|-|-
SVVMGSRANEKLF